Listed here are 20 T cell receptor beta chains from one sample, sequenced in a study of T cell repertoires in cytomegalovirus infection. TCRdb used MiXCR to reprocess the reads, holding one entry per CDR3 protein. The sample lists fewer than 550,000 distinct CDR3 sequences; approximately 11% were seen once. Sequencing was performed on PBMCs. The origin of the receptors is a human donor in good health (CMV status not recorded). Some clones in this sample may be carry-over from other donors' samples.

This clonotype has a count of ten or more. The chain uses TRBV2 and TRBJ2-5, with D perhaps matching TRBD2 (7 bases). Deletions cut 4 bases from V and 5 bases from J, with 20 bases between. CDR3 length equals 16 residues. From germline, CDR1 is SNHLY and CDR2 FYNNEI. The CDR3 loop reads CASSARLGGPEETQYF. The CDR3 DNA reads as TGTGCCAGCAGTGCCCGCTTGGGGGGGCCGGAGGAGACCCAGTACTTC.

This clonotype was observed a few times. The chain has TRBV24-1 and TRBJ1-1; weak D call: TRBD1 (5 bases). V shed 10 bases and J shed 4 bases, with 15 bases lying between them. The V gene's germline CDR1 is KGHDR and CDR2 SFDVKD. The CDR3 has 13 residues. The CDR3 protein is CATIEVGGTEAFF. In nucleotides, the CDR3 is TGTGCCACGATCGAGGTGGGGGGCACTGAAGCTTTCTTT.

The chain couples TRBV28 to TRBJ2-7, with D unclear. CDR1 and CDR2 from the germline V gene are MDHEN and SYDVKM. V dropped 5 bases and J dropped 4 bases, with 18 bases sitting between them. The CDR3 extends over 15 amino acids. This chain's CDR3 is CASSRASKGIYEQYF. The DNA for the CDR3 is TGTGCCAGCAGTCGGGCCAGCAAAGGGATTTACGAGCAGTACTTC.

The V and J genes are TRBV15 and TRBJ2-7; D is unclear. V lost 3 bases to trimming and J lost 3 bases, with 9 bases between them. Germline CDR1 LNHNV, CDR2 YYDKDF (reference sequence). This CDR3 has 13 amino acids. The CDR3 loop is CATSRPTLYEQYF. CDR3 nucleotide sequence: TGTGCCACCAGCAGGCCGACCCTCTACGAGCAGTACTTC.

This clonotype has only one observation. The gene calls are TRBV6-1 and TRBJ1-1; no firm D call. The CDR3 is 14 amino acids. Per the germline V gene, CDR1 is MNHNS and CDR2 is SASEGT. V gave up 8 bases and J gave up 3 bases, with 16 bases separating them. CDR3 loop: CASGSSRLYTEAFF. The CDR3 DNA reads as TGTGCCAGCGGGAGCAGTCGATTGTACACTGAAGCTTTCTTT.

This clonotype was counted many times. This chain joins TRBV28 and TRBJ1-1; D ambiguous. CDR3 length: 12 residues. The germline V and J ends were trimmed by 1 base and 10 bases, with 10 bases remaining between them. In germline, CDR1 is MDHEN, CDR2 SYDVKM. CDR3: CASSLYGDGAFF. CDR3 in DNA: TGTGCCAGCAGTTTATATGGGGATGGAGCTTTCTTT.

This clonotype has at least ten counts. V and J are TRBV19 and TRBJ1-2; D not resolved. Germline V CDR1 and CDR2: LNHDA, SQIVND (reference sequence). The CDR3 contains 12 residues. The V gene lost 4 bases and the J gene lost 5 bases, with 8 bases spanning the gap. The CDR3 loop reads CASSNRAYGYTF. DNA of the CDR3: TGTGCCAGTAGTAACAGAGCGTATGGCTACACCTTC.

CDR3 DNA sequence: TGTGCCAGCAGCTCCGCTCCCCCCGAGGGGGATCAGCCCCAGCATTTT. Translated: CASSSAPPEGDQPQHF. The chain joins TRBV7-9 to TRBJ1-5; tentative D call: TRBD1 (6 bases). Germline V gene data show CDR1 as SEHNR and CDR2 as FQNEAQ (reference sequence). This CDR3 contains 16 residues. V lost 4 bases to trimming and J lost 5 bases, with 18 bases between them.

This clonotype turned up a few times. V gene TRBV20-1 combines with J gene TRBJ1-2, with D hard to call. The CDR3 loop spans 16 amino acids. Looked up from germline, CDR1 is DFQATT and CDR2 is SNEGSKA (reference sequence). Trimming left V 1 base short and J 4 bases short, with 19 bases between. CDR3 in DNA: TGCAGTGCTAGAGGCAACAGCTCCGATAAGACCTATGGCTACACCTTC. Protein sequence: CSARGNSSDKTYGYTF.

This clonotype was seen repeatedly, ten times or more. The rearrangement uses TRBV12-3 or TRBV12-4 and TRBJ2-2, with D unresolved. CDR3 length: 14 amino acids. With 7 bases removed from V and 4 bases from J, the gap between germline ends came to 13 bases. The CDR3 DNA is TGTGCCAGCATTCCGGGTTTAAGCACCGGGGAGCTGTTTTTT. It codes for CASIPGLSTGELFF.

There are many counts of this clonotype. The chain employs TRBV4-2 and TRBJ2-1; 8 bases match TRBD1. J lost 3 bases, V lost 0 bases, and 1 base had no gene match. From germline, CDR1 is LGHNA and CDR2 YNFKEQ. The CDR3 consists of 15 residues. CDR3 region: CASSQEGTGYNEQFF. The CDR3 DNA follows: TGTGCCAGCAGCCAAGAAGGGACAGGCTACAATGAGCAGTTCTTC.

The sample holds many counts of this clonotype. The chain couples TRBV7-9 to TRBJ1-3; D gene uncertain. The CDR3 covers 15 residues. Trimming took off 5 bases at V and 0 bases at J, with 11 bases between the two ends. The V gene's germline CDR1 is SEHNR and CDR2 FQNEAQ (reference sequence). The CDR3 region has the DNA TGTGCCAGCAGCCCCGTCCCAAGCTCTGGAAACACCATATATTTT. Amino acids: CASSPVPSSGNTIYF.

This clonotype has ten or more counts. The rearrangement links TRBV6-1 to TRBJ2-1, with TRBD2 identical over 9 bases. J lost 1 base, V lost 10 bases, and 5 bases had no gene match. Germline values: CDR1 MNHNS, CDR2 SASEGT. This CDR3 region has 14 residues. The CDR3 spells CANLAGISYNEQFF. CDR3 bases: TGTGCCAACCTAGCGGGAATTTCCTACAATGAGCAGTTCTTC.

This clonotype showed up many times. The V and J genes are TRBV12-3 or TRBV12-4 and TRBJ2-1; 12 bases match TRBD1. The CDR3 loop spans 14 amino acids. With V trimmed by 6 bases and J by 7 bases, 4 bases remained unmatched. The CDR3 is CASSPGQGANEQFF. The CDR3 nucleotides read TGTGCCAGCAGCCCGGGACAGGGGGCTAATGAGCAGTTCTTC.

In this sample, this clonotype turned up many times. The chain couples TRBV6-5 to TRBJ2-6; the D call may be TRBD1 or TRBD2 (5 bases each). The CDR3 loop spans 13 amino acids. In germline, CDR1 is MNHEY, CDR2 SVGAGI. The ends were cut back, 0 bases at V and 12 bases at J, with 9 bases in the middle. The CDR3 DNA reads as TGTGCCAGCAGTTACTCGGGACCCCTCGTCCTGACTTTC. Translation: CASSYSGPLVLTF.

The chain recombines TRBV20-1 with TRBJ1-5; 8 bases line up with TRBD1. J was trimmed by 3 bases and V by 5 bases; bases with no gene match: 3. CDR1 DFQATT and CDR2 SNEGSKA come from the germline V gene (reference sequence). This CDR3 has 13 residues. CDR3 nucleotides: TGCAGTGCTCGGACAGGGCTCAATCAGCCCCAGCATTTT. Encoded protein: CSARTGLNQPQHF.

The V gene is TRBV29-1, the J gene TRBJ2-1; D remains ambiguous. The CDR3 is 12 amino acids. The germline gives CDR1 SQVTM, CDR2 ANQGSEA. V gave up 6 bases and J gave up 7 bases, with 13 bases separating them. CDR3 sequence: CSVRIVGNEQFF. Written as DNA, the CDR3 is TGCAGCGTACGGATAGTAGGGAATGAGCAGTTCTTC.

This clonotype was detected many times. This chain uses TRBV7-8 with TRBJ1-1; TRBD1 is a possible D gene (6 bases). Germline V lookup: CDR1 SGHVS, CDR2 FQNEAQ. The germline V and J ends were trimmed by 3 bases and 5 bases, with 25 bases remaining between them. The CDR3 sequence is 18 residues long. The CDR3 bases are TGTGCCAGCAGCTTTTCTGGCGGGGGGGGGCGGGTTCGGACTGAAGCTTTCTTT. Encoded protein: CASSFSGGGGRVRTEAFF.

The chain joins TRBV27 to TRBJ2-1, with 10 bases lining up with TRBD2. The V gene end was trimmed by 7 bases and the J gene end by 4 bases; junction bases not matched to a gene: 7. The germline CDR1 and CDR2 sequences are MNHEY and SMNVEV (reference sequence). This CDR3 is built from 15 residues. CDR3 sequence (DNA): TGTGCCAGCACCTCGGGACTAGCGTCGTACAATGAGCAGTTCTTC. This translates into CASTSGLASYNEQFF.

This clonotype was seen at least ten times. The V and J genes are TRBV2 and TRBJ1-2; D is uncertain. The CDR3 has 14 residues. CDR1 and CDR2 from the germline V gene are SNHLY and FYNNEI. V was shortened by 4 bases and J by 6 bases, with 15 bases between the two germline ends. The CDR3 loop reads CASSGATFTNGYTF. The CDR3 nucleotides read TGTGCCAGCAGTGGCGCTACCTTCACGAATGGCTACACCTTC.